This T cell receptor (beta chain) is drawn from a study of blood T cell repertoires in COVID-19. Across the study: COVID-19 samples, acute and convalescent, were from the United States, Italy and Spain. PBMCs, B-cell-depleted T cells, or T cells provided the cDNA or gDNA that made up the material.

CDR1 is SGHTA and CDR2 is FQGNSA in the germline V gene. V trimming: 1 base; J trimming: 7 bases; junction bases outside the gene matches: 9. The CDR3 loop spans 16 amino acids. Repertoires were generated with immunoSEQ multiplex PCR, while TCRdb's copy carries only in-frame clones and drops some. The repertoire has roughly 180,000 clones, about 76% of them found once; the top ten carry around 8.1%. Sample: peripheral blood. The V call is TRBV7-2, the J call TRBJ1-4; 7 bases align to TRBD1. This TCR derives from a woman aged 50 to 60 with active or convalescent COVID-19. CDR3 sequence: CASSLEGGVVGEKLFF. CDR3 bases: TGTGCCAGCAGCTTAGAAGGGGGCGTGGTGGGTGAAAAACTGTTTTTT.